The 31 T cell receptor beta chains below come from one sample, sequenced in a study of glioma-infiltrating T cells (dated by TCRdb to the mid-2010s). The sample was run on an Illumina MiSeq. The iRepertoire nested amplicon-rescue multiplex PCR (arm-PCR) platform was used to amplify TCR alpha and beta CDR3 regions from RNA. TCRdb's own reprocessing of the public reads used fastp at Q25 and MiXCR and kept productive beta chains. Every distinct CDR3 protein forms one entry, paired with its most common genes and DNA. Within this sample are roughly 120,000 distinct CDR3 sequences, with 25% to 30% of them counted one time only. The ten largest clones capture about 30% of the sample. Sample: glioma tissue, nonneoplastic brain tissue, or PBMCs (not recorded which). The receptors originated from a human donor with low-grade glioma or glioblastoma, undergoing nonglioma brain surgery, or in good health (not recorded which).

This clonotype was seen at least ten times. This chain links TRBV7-6 with TRBJ2-7, with a weak D call TRBD1 (5 bases). Germline CDR1 and CDR2: SGHVS and FNYEAQ. The V end was cut by 5 bases, the J end by 3 bases, with 14 bases between. The CDR3 is 14 residues long. Here the CDR3 reads CASSRVGQFYEQYF. The CDR3 nucleotides are TGTGCCAGCAGCAGAGTCGGACAATTCTACGAGCAGTACTTC.

To note about this clonotype: The junction departs from germline at one end; a sequencing error may be responsible. The chain links TRBV18 to TRBJ2-7, with D unresolved. Germline CDR1 reads KGHSH; CDR2 reads LQKENI. CDR3 length: 14 residues. CDR3: CASSPRTSYYEQYF. CDR3 nucleotide sequence: TGTGCCAGCTCACCACGTACGAGCTACTACGAACAGTACTTC.

This clonotype was seen many times. This chain joins TRBV27 and TRBJ1-2; TRBD1 might be the D (6 bases). Germline assignment: CDR1 MNHEY and CDR2 SMNVEV (reference sequence). V was clipped by 5 bases and J by 0 bases, with 16 bases between them. The CDR3 has 16 residues. CDR3 in amino acids: CASSQTPQGTNYGYTF. In nucleotides, the CDR3 is TGTGCCAGCAGTCAAACCCCGCAGGGGACTAACTATGGCTACACCTTC.

This clonotype was seen just once. The chain links TRBV6-9 to TRBJ2-5; 8 bases are a match to TRBD1. The CDR3 contains 15 residues. Germline-derived CDR1 and CDR2 are MNHGY and SVAAGI. Unmatched junction bases numbered 3, after V lost 3 bases and J lost 0 bases. The CDR3 loop is CASSYDRGDQETQYF. The CDR3 region has the DNA TGTGCCAGCAGTTACGACAGGGGCGACCAAGAGACCCAGTACTTC.

This clonotype was counted many times. CDR3 region: CASSGSTSDQPQHF. CDR3 nucleotide sequence: TGTGCCAGCAGTGGATCTACAAGCGATCAGCCCCAGCATTTT. This chain links TRBV2 with TRBJ1-5; D is uncertain. Trimming cost V 4 bases and J 5 bases, with 12 bases left between them. The CDR3 spans 14 residues. Germline lookup yields CDR1 SNHLY and CDR2 FYNNEI.

The sample holds a few counts of this clonotype. The chain links TRBV29-1 to TRBJ2-4; TRBD1 matches at 9 bases. Germline values: CDR1 SQVTM, CDR2 ANQGSEA. This CDR3 has 17 residues. The V segment lost 6 bases and the J segment 0 bases; nucleotides outside the gene matches: 12. CDR3: CSVVGQGGGLAKNIQYF. DNA of the CDR3: TGCAGCGTCGTGGGACAGGGAGGGGGTCTAGCCAAAAACATTCAGTACTTC.

This clonotype was counted ten times or more. V is TRBV11-2 and J is TRBJ2-1, with D possibly matching TRBD1 (6 bases). CDR3 length equals 15 residues. Trimming cost V 3 bases and J 3 bases, with 12 bases left between them. Germline V gene data show CDR1 as SGHAT and CDR2 as FQNNGV. CDR3 in amino acids: CASSFPGHNYNEQFF. In DNA, the CDR3 is TGTGCCAGCAGCTTCCCGGGACACAACTACAATGAGCAGTTCTTC.

With regard to this clonotype: At one of its ends the junction is not consistent with the germline gene, which may arise from a read error. This chain uses TRBV11-3 with TRBJ1-5; D gene unclear. The V gene's germline CDR1 is SGHNT and CDR2 YENEEA. The CDR3 is 15 amino acids. The CDR3 bases are TGTGCCGGCAGCTTATCCAGTTATAGCAATCAGCCCCAGCATTTT. Residues: CAGSLSSYSNQPQHF.

This clonotype was recorded many times. The chain employs TRBV18 and TRBJ1-1; 7 positions match TRBD1. With 6 bases clipped from V and 5 bases from J, the junction kept 6 bases outside the gene matches. Germline V gene data show CDR1 as KGHSH and CDR2 as LQKENI. The CDR3 has 13 residues. The CDR3 bases are TGTGCCAGCTCCCCGGACAGGAGTACTGAAGCTTTCTTT. This encodes CASSPDRSTEAFF.

This clonotype was found once. An end of the junction does not agree with germline; a read error may underlie this. V usage is TRBV5-4 and J usage is TRBJ2-3; D not resolved. This CDR3 is 13 amino acids long. Germline-derived CDR1 and CDR2 are SGHNT and YYREEE (reference sequence). CDR3 in DNA: TGTTCCAGCAGCTTCCCGGGCACAGATACGCAGTATTTT. Amino acids: CSSSFPGTDTQYF.

This clonotype was seen repeatedly, ten times or more. The rearrangement uses TRBV3-1 and TRBJ2-7; 12 nucleotides align to TRBD2. This CDR3 comprises 14 residues. Trimming removed 4 bases from V and 2 bases from J; junction bases left unmatched: 0. Germline assignment: CDR1 LGHDT and CDR2 YNNKEL (reference sequence). The DNA of the CDR3 is TGTGCCAGCAGCCCTAGCGGGAGGGCCTACGAGCAGTACTTC. This gives the protein CASSPSGRAYEQYF.

Many counts were recorded for this clonotype. The chain combines TRBV6-2 or TRBV6-3 with TRBJ2-7; D is unresolved. V was shortened by 3 bases and J by 0 bases, with 9 bases between the two germline ends. The germline V gene encodes CDR1 MNHEY and CDR2 SVGEGT. This CDR3 has 14 residues. The CDR3 here is CASSYIPNSYEQYF. The CDR3 nucleotides read TGTGCCAGCAGTTATATTCCGAACTCCTACGAGCAGTACTTC.

The table lists this clonotype with many counts. The rearrangement links TRBV6-1 to TRBJ2-7, with TRBD1 matching over 8 bases. Germline values: CDR1 MNHNS, CDR2 SASEGT. CDR3 length: 16 amino acids. V lost 6 bases, J lost 5 bases, and 15 bases stayed unmatched. The CDR3 nucleotides are TGTGCCAGCAGCCTTCGGTCCGGACAGGGATACCACGAGCAGTACTTC. It is translated as CASSLRSGQGYHEQYF.

This clonotype was seen at least ten times. The chain is built from TRBV7-2 and TRBJ1-5; possibly TRBD1 for D (5 bases). V was pared by 1 base and J by 1 base, with 14 bases between. Germline CDR1 is SGHTA and CDR2 is FQGNSA. This CDR3 contains 17 residues. The CDR3 loop reads CASSLDFSGASNQPQHF. The CDR3 nucleotides are TGTGCCAGCAGCTTAGATTTTTCCGGGGCCAGCAATCAGCCCCAGCATTTT.

This clonotype was seen repeatedly, ten times or more. This chain connects TRBV2 to TRBJ2-5; D is undetermined. Germline lookup yields CDR1 SNHLY and CDR2 FYNNEI. The germline V and J ends were trimmed by 5 bases and 1 base, with 11 bases remaining between them. CDR3 length: 14 amino acids. CDR3 protein: CASSQTRRQETQYF. The DNA for the CDR3 is TGTGCCAGCAGTCAGACACGCCGCCAAGAGACCCAGTACTTC.

This clonotype has a count of ten or more. This chain uses TRBV28 with TRBJ2-1, with no clear D. CDR3 length: 15 residues. V shed 4 bases and J shed 6 bases, with 16 bases lying between them. Germline V gene lookup returns CDR1 MDHEN and CDR2 SYDVKM. The CDR3 spells CASSSPLHYGNEQFF. In DNA, the CDR3 is TGTGCCAGCAGTTCTCCTCTTCACTATGGCAATGAGCAGTTCTTC.

Points on this clonotype: A clone one base away is much larger, so this may be a read error. The chain has TRBV7-8 and TRBJ2-7; D possibly uses TRBD1 or TRBD2 (5 bases each). Between the trimmed V and J ends, which lost 1 base and 7 bases, there was a span of 20 bases. Germline values: CDR1 SGHVS, CDR2 FQNEAQ. This CDR3 is 16 amino acids long. The CDR3 spells CASSLVRRSQGEEQYF. The CDR3 bases are TGTGCCAGCAGCTTAGTTCGAAGGTCCCAGGGAGAGGAGCAGTACTTC.

This clonotype was seen ten or more times. Mismatch with germline at one junction end may stem from a read error. The rearrangement links TRBV3-1 to TRBJ1-2; TRBD1 matches 8 bases. Germline values: CDR1 LGHDT, CDR2 YNNKEL (reference sequence). The CDR3 loop spans 13 amino acids. The CDR3 reads CASSPPWGQETFF. The CDR3 DNA is TGTGCCAGCAGCCCTCCATGGGGACAGGAAACGTTCTTC.

The chain couples TRBV11-1 to TRBJ1-5; D is unresolved. Germline V CDR1 and CDR2: SGHAT, FQDESV (reference sequence). This CDR3 is 13 amino acids long. Trimming left V 1 base short and J 5 bases short, with 6 bases between. The CDR3 bases are TGTGCCAGCAGCTTAGAGATCGATCAGCCCCAGCATTTT. Translated, it gives CASSLEIDQPQHF.

This clonotype was recorded many times. The rearrangement joins TRBV7-9 to TRBJ2-1, with a tentative D call TRBD1 (5 bases). This CDR3 contains 11 residues. V was clipped by 2 bases and J by 12 bases, with 8 bases between them. Germline assignment: CDR1 SEHNR and CDR2 FQNEAQ (reference sequence). CDR3 sequence: CASSLTQGQFF. CDR3 nucleotide sequence: TGTGCCAGCAGCTTAACTCAGGGGCAGTTCTTC.

The chain carries TRBV6-1 and TRBJ2-1; TRBD2 might be the D (5 bases). V was clipped by 5 bases and J by 8 bases, with 19 bases between them. Germline V gene lookup returns CDR1 MNHNS and CDR2 SASEGT. CDR3 length equals 15 residues. CDR3 bases: TGTGCCAGCAGTCCGCTACCGCCGATTAGCGATGAGCAGTTCTTC. Encoded protein: CASSPLPPISDEQFF.

This clonotype has a count of ten or more. The CDR3 is CASFPRGRLGGYTF. The CDR3 coding sequence is TGTGCCAGCTTCCCCCGGGGACGGCTGGGTGGCTACACCTTC. V gene TRBV28 combines with J gene TRBJ1-2; D may be TRBD1 (5 bases). CDR3 length: 14 amino acids. V gave up 8 bases and J gave up 7 bases, with 20 bases separating them. Germline-derived CDR1 and CDR2 are MDHEN and SYDVKM.

The sample holds many counts of this clonotype. The V call is TRBV7-2, the J call TRBJ1-3, with 8 bases lining up with TRBD1. This CDR3 comprises 14 residues. Germline assignment: CDR1 SGHTA and CDR2 FQGNSA. The J segment lost 4 bases and the V segment lost 1 base, leaving 0 bases of the junction unmatched. CDR3 sequence: CASSLDRGGNTIYF. The DNA for the CDR3 is TGTGCCAGCAGCTTAGACAGGGGGGGAAACACCATATATTTT.

In the case of this clonotype: A much larger clone is a single base away; this may be a read error. This chain links TRBV18 with TRBJ1-4; D not resolved. CDR3 size: 14 residues. CDR1 and CDR2 (germline): KGHSH, LQKENI. CDR3 amino acids: CASLPPTSRARLFF. As DNA, the CDR3 is TGTGCCAGCTTACCACCGACTTCCCGGGCTAGACTGTTTTTT.

CDR3: CASSLTWIGQPQHF. CDR3 DNA sequence: TGTGCCAGCAGTTTGACTTGGATAGGTCAGCCCCAGCATTTT. The rearrangement uses TRBV12-3 or TRBV12-4 and TRBJ1-5; D ambiguous. This CDR3 spans 14 amino acids. V lost 3 bases, J lost 6 bases, and 12 bases lay in between.

The V and J genes are TRBV6-2 or TRBV6-3 and TRBJ2-3; the match to TRBD2 covers 10 bases. Germline-derived CDR1 and CDR2 are MNHEY and SVGEGT. The junction had 14 bases not matched to a gene; V was cut back by 2 bases and J by 12 bases. The CDR3 sequence is 16 residues long. The CDR3, as DNA: TGTGCCAGCAGTTACCAGGGAAAAAGCGGGAGGGCCCATCAGTATTTT. It yields the protein CASSYQGKSGRAHQYF.

A remark on this clonotype: A clone one base away is much larger, so this may be a read error. The chain joins TRBV29-1 to TRBJ2-3; 8 bases match TRBD2. Looked up from germline, CDR1 is SQVTM and CDR2 is ANQGSEA. The CDR3 sequence is 13 residues long. The CDR3 loop reads CNVEEMLAGEEYF. In nucleotides, the CDR3 is TGCAACGTTGAAGAGATGCTAGCGGGTGAGGAGTATTTT.

In its sample, this clonotype was seen many times. The chain carries TRBV7-2 and TRBJ2-7; 7 bases match TRBD1. The V gene's germline CDR1 is SGHTA and CDR2 FQGNSA. The V segment lost 3 bases and the J segment 6 bases; nucleotides outside the gene matches: 8. The CDR3 contains 14 residues. The CDR3 nucleotides read TGTGCCAGCAGCTTGCTAACAGGGGCCGGCGAGCAGTACTTC. It codes for CASSLLTGAGEQYF.

This clonotype appeared many times. The rearrangement uses TRBV20-1 and TRBJ1-2; a weak D match, TRBD1 (6 bases). Per germline, CDR1 DFQATT and CDR2 SNEGSKA (reference sequence). The length of the CDR3 is 14 residues. V shed 6 bases and J shed 3 bases, with 17 bases lying between them. CDR3 DNA sequence: TGCAGTGCCGGGGGGCGATCGGGACACTATGGCTACACCTTC. Protein sequence: CSAGGRSGHYGYTF.

This clonotype was observed a single time. A much bigger clone sits one base away, suggesting this may be a read error. V and J are TRBV29-1 and TRBJ2-7, with D perhaps matching TRBD2 (7 bases). CDR3 length equals 13 residues. Germline assignment: CDR1 SQVTM and CDR2 ANQGSEA. The CDR3 coding sequence is TGCAGCGTTGGGGGCGGGGGCCGCGGACCTTTACACTTC. Its translation: CSVGGGGRGPLHF.

This clonotype was detected ten times or more. The chain uses TRBV20-1 and TRBJ1-5; perhaps TRBD1 as D (6 bases). The CDR3 loop spans 13 amino acids. Germline values: CDR1 DFQATT, CDR2 SNEGSKA (reference sequence). Trimming took 3 bases from V and 9 from J, leaving 15 bases between them. The CDR3 region is CSASLGTSPPQHF. CDR3 sequence (DNA): TGCAGTGCTAGCCTTGGGACAAGCCCGCCCCAGCATTTT.